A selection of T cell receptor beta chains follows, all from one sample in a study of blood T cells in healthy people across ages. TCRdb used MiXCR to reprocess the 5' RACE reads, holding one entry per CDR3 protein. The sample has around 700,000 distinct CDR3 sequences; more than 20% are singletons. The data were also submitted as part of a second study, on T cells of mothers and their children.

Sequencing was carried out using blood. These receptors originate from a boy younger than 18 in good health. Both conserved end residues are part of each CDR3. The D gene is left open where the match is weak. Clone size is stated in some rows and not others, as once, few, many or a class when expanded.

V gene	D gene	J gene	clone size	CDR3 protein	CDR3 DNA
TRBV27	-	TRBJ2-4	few	CASGMVQGNIQYF	TGTGCCAGCGGGATGGTCCAGGGAAACATTCAGTACTTC
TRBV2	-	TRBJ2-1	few	CASGEALLVAWQFF	TGTGCCAGCGGTGAAGCGCTCCTAGTGGCCTGGCAGTTCTTC
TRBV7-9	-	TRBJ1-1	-	CASSQETRAFF	TGTGCCAGCAGCCAGGAGACCCGGGCTTTCTTT
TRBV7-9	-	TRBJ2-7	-	CASSSRTLGSYEQYF	TGTGCCAGCAGCTCCCGGACCCTGGGCTCCTACGAGCAGTACTTC
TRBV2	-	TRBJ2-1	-	CASGAAPSYNEQFF	TGTGCCAGCGGAGCGGCGCCCTCTTACAATGAGCAGTTCTTC
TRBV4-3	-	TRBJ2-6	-	CASSQEGSHGANVLTF	TGCGCCAGCAGCCAAGAAGGGAGCCATGGGGCCAACGTCCTGACTTTC
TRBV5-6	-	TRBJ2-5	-	CASSLQIKYQETQYF	TGTGCCAGCAGCCTACAGATAAAGTACCAAGAGACCCAGTACTTC
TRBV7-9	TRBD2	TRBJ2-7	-	CASSFSAGLSYEQYF	TGTGCCAGCAGCTTCTCAGCGGGGCTATCCTACGAGCAGTACTTC
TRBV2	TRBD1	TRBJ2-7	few	CASRLHGTGTREQYF	TGTGCCAGCAGGCTGCATGGGACAGGGACCCGCGAGCAGTACTTC
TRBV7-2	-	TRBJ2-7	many	CASSPRGFGEQYF	TGTGCCAGCAGCCCCCGGGGCTTCGGCGAGCAGTACTTC
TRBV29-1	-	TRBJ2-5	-	CSVAGYGQETQYF	TGCAGCGTTGCGGGGTACGGCCAAGAGACCCAGTACTTC
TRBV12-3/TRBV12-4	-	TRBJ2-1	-	CASSLGGARNEQFF	TGTGCCAGCAGTTTGGGGGGGGCCAGGAATGAGCAGTTCTTC
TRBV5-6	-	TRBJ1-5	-	CASSLAGQDIFQPQHF	TGTGCCAGCAGCTTGGCGGGGCAGGATATTTTTCAGCCCCAGCATTTT
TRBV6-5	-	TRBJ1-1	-	CASSYGVWNTEAFF	TGTGCCAGCAGTTACGGGGTATGGAACACTGAAGCTTTCTTT
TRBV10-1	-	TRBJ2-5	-	CASSESRPGETQYF	TGCGCCAGCAGTGAGTCCCGTCCCGGGGAGACCCAGTACTTC
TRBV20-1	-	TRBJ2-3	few	CSLRGDTDTQYF	TGCAGTCTTAGGGGGGACACAGATACGCAGTATTTT
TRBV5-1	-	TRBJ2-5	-	CASSYTLETQYF	TGCGCCAGCAGCTACACCCTTGAGACCCAGTACTTC
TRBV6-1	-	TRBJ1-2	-	CASSDNRAGYTF	TGTGCCAGCAGTGACAACAGGGCTGGCTACACCTTC
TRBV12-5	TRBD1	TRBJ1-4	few	CASGFGVEDRVNEKLFF	TGTGCTAGTGGCTTTGGGGTGGAGGACAGGGTGAACGAAAAACTGTTTTTT
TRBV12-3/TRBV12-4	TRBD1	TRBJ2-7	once	CASSSSIDRGHVSYEQYF	TGTGCCAGCAGTTCGTCGATCGACAGGGGTCACGTCTCCTACGAGCAGTACTTC
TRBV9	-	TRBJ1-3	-	CASSPSWQPGNTIYF	TGTGCCAGCAGCCCGAGTTGGCAGCCGGGAAACACCATATATTTT
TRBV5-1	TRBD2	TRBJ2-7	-	CASSGGLAGDTYEQYF	TGCGCCAGCAGCGGTGGACTAGCGGGAGATACGTACGAGCAGTACTTC
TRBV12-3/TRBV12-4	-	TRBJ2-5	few	CASSFISYQETQYF	TGTGCCAGCAGTTTTATTAGTTACCAAGAGACCCAGTACTTC
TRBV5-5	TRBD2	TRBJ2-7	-	CASSLSGGSPYEQYF	TGTGCCAGCAGCTTGTCGGGGGGAAGCCCTTACGAGCAGTACTTC
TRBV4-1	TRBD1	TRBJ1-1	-	CASSQGQGVHTEAFF	TGCGCCAGCAGCCAAGGGCAGGGGGTTCACACTGAAGCTTTCTTT
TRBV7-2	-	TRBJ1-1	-	CASSLAASKGLAFF	TGTGCCAGCAGCTTAGCCGCAAGCAAAGGGTTGGCTTTCTTT
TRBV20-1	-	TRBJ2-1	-	CSDRGDEQFF	TGCAGTGATCGCGGGGATGAGCAGTTCTTC
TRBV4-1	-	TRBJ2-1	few	CASSQQGNVNEQFF	TGCGCCAGCAGCCAACAAGGGAATGTTAATGAGCAGTTCTTC
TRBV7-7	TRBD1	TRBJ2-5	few	CASSPPVQAPGGTQYF	TGTGCTAGCAGCCCACCAGTTCAGGCCCCAGGGGGGACCCAGTACTTC
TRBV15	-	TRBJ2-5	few	CATSRDNGETQYF	TGTGCCACCAGCAGAGATAACGGAGAGACCCAGTACTTC
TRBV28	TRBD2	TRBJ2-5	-	CASTSLTSGSEETQYF	TGTGCCAGCACCTCTTTGACTAGCGGGAGCGAAGAGACCCAGTACTTC
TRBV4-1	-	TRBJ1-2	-	CASSQDGGNNYGYTF	TGCGCCAGCAGCCAAGACGGGGGAAATAACTATGGCTACACCTTC
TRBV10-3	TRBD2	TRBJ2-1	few	CAISPTSGSSYNEQFF	TGTGCCATCAGCCCGACTAGCGGGAGCTCCTACAATGAGCAGTTCTTC
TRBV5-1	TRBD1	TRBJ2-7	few	CASNQGQGIYEQYF	TGCGCCAGCAACCAGGGACAGGGGATCTACGAGCAGTACTTC
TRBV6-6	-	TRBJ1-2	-	CASSHTDSYGYTF	TGTGCCAGCAGCCACACAGACTCCTATGGCTACACCTTC
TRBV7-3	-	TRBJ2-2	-	CASSLTLAGELFF	TGTGCCAGCAGCTTAACCTTAGCCGGGGAGCTGTTTTTT
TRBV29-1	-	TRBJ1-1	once	CSVERPGNTEAFF	TGCAGCGTTGAAAGGCCAGGGAACACTGAAGCTTTCTTT